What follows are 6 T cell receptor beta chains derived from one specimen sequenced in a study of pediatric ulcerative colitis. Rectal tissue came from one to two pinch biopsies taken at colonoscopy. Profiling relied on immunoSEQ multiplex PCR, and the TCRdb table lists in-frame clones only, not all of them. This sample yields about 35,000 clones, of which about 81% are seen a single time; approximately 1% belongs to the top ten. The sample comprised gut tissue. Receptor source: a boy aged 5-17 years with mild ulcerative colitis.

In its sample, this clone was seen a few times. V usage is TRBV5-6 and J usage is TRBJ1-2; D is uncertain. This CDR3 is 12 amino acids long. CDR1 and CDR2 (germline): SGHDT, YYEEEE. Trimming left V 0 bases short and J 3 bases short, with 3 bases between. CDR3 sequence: CASSLEDYGYTF. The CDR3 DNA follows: TGTGCCAGCAGCTTGGAGGACTATGGCTACACCTTC.

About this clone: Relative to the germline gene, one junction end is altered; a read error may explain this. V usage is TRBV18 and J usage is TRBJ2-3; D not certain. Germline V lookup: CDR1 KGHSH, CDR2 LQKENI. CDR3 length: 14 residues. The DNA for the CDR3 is TGTGCCAGCTTACCAAACACGCGCACAGATACGCAGTATTTT. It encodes CASLPNTRTDTQYF.

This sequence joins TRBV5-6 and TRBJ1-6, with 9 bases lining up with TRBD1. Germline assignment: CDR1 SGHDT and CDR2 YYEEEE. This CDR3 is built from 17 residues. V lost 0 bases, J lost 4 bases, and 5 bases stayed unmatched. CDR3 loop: CASSLETGQGYNSPLHF. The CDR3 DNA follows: TGTGCCAGCAGCTTGGAAACGGGACAGGGTTATAATTCACCCCTCCACTTT.

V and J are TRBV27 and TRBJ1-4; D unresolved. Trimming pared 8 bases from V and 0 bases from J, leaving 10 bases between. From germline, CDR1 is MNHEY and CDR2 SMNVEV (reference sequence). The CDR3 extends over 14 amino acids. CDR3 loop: CASARGPTNEKLFF. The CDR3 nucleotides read TGTGCCAGCGCAAGAGGGCCAACTAATGAAAAACTGTTTTTT.

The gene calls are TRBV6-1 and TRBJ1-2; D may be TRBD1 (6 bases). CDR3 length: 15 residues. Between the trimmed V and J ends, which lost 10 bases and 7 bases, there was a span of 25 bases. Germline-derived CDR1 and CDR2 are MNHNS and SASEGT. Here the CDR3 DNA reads TGTGCCATCCACCGGGACCCCAGGGGAGGGAGTGGCTACACCTTC. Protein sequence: CAIHRDPRGGSGYTF.

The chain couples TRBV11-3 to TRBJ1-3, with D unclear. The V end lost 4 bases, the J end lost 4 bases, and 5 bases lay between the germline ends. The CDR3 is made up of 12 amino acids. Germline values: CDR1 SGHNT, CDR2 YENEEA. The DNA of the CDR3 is TGTGCCAGCAGCTCCGGGGGAAACACCATATATTTT. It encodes CASSSGGNTIYF.